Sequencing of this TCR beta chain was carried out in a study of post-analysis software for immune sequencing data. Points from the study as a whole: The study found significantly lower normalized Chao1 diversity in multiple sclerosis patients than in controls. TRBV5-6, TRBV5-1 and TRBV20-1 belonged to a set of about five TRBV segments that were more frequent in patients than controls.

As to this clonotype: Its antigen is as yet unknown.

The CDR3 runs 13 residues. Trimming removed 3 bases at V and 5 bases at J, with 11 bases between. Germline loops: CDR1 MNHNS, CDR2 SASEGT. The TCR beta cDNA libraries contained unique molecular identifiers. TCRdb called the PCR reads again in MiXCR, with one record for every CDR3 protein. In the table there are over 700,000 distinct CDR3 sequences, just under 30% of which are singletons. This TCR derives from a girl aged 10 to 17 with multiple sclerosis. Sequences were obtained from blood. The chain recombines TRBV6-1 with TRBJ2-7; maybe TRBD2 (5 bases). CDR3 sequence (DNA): TGTGCCAGCAGTGAGGTAGTCGGGGACGAGCAGTACTTC. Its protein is CASSEVVGDEQYF.